In this sample, the clone carrying this TCR beta chain turned up once. The antigen is unknown. Generated by immunoSEQ multiplex PCR, the TCRdb table keeps only in-frame clones and is missing some. Of some 25,000 clones listed, about 72% were seen once; the top ten hold roughly an eighth. These data come from a study of vaccination effects on CD4 cells after COVID-19. Overall study results and limits: The study got few convalescent patients and did not collect any early post-infection timepoints. Marked clonal contraction was seen in infection- and vaccine-induced clones late after vaccination.

The CDR3 totals 12 residues. V dropped 6 bases and J dropped 3 bases, with 8 bases sitting between them. Germline CDR1 is WNHNN and CDR2 is SYGVQD (reference sequence). Prior to sequencing, the ViraFEST assay stimulated PBMC with viral peptide pools, which expanded the antigen-specific CD4+ T cells. Culturing for 10 to 11 days preceded CD4+ T cell isolation. Vaccinated recipients, who were negative for nucleocapsid antibodies, had no history of SARS-CoV-2 infection. Days 3 and 7 saw half the medium replaced with IL-2 medium. The rearrangement links TRBV10-1 to TRBJ1-2, with unresolved D. This receptor was obtained from a human donor who received a COVID-19 vaccine. Sequences were derived from CD4+ T cells from PBMCs cultured with HCoV-OC43 spike peptides, sampled before COVID-19 vaccination. Specified subset: HCoV-OC43 spike overlapping peptide pool stimulation. CDR3 sequence reads: CASRRIYYGYTF. CDR3 nucleotide sequence: TGCGCCAGCAGGAGGATCTACTATGGCTACACCTTC.